Below, one T cell receptor beta chain is given with its context. The entry originates in a study of blood T cell repertoires in COVID-19. Study summary: Sites in the United States, Italy and Spain provided acute and convalescent COVID-19 samples. PBMCs, B-cell-depleted T cells, or T cells were the source of the cDNA or gDNA that made up the material.

Authors' processing steps: Reference gene primer amplification gave nucleated cell count estimates. The method was immunoSEQ multiplex PCR; TCRdb's version includes in-frame clones alone and lacks a portion of them. V and J calls and clone size are given by that table; D and trimming were obtained from the DNA. The sample carries 50,000 to 75,000 clones, around 85% recorded once. Sequenced: peripheral blood. The receptor's source is a man aged 60 to 75 with acute or convalescent COVID-19.

The CDR3 nucleotides are TGTGCCAGTAGTATCCGACAGGGAGGAAATCAGCCCCAGCATTTT. Residues: CASSIRQGGNQPQHF. This chain joins TRBV19 and TRBJ1-5, with 7 bases lining up with TRBD1. Losses at the gene ends were 3 bases for V and 4 bases for J; bases not matched to a gene: 6. There are 15 residues in the CDR3. Germline CDR1 reads LNHDA; CDR2 reads SQIVND (reference sequence).